This record concerns one TCR beta chain sequence. The antigen is not known. This record belongs to a study of STAT5B mutations in CD4+ large granular lymphocyte leukemia. Broader study findings: Compared with healthy controls (2/35), patient top clones favored TRBV06 (8/27). Without putative leukemic clones, patient CD4-sorted repertoires remained more clonal than healthy CD4+ repertoires.

The assay was immunoSEQ multiplex PCR, and TCRdb's table has in-frame clones only and misses some. The table has 30,000 to 35,000 clones, less than 85% seen once. The CDR3 has 16 amino acids. Unmatched junction bases numbered 6, after V lost 5 bases and J lost 1 base. Germline V lookup: CDR1 PRHDT, CDR2 FYEKMQ (reference sequence). The chain employs TRBV13 and TRBJ2-3; 10 bases match TRBD1. The specimen sequenced was CD4+ T cells from blood buffy coats. This clonotype was sampled from a human donor in good health. As DNA, the CDR3 is TGTGCCAGCAGCCCGGGACAGGGGAGAGGCACAGATACGCAGTATTTT. Translation gives CASSPGQGRGTDTQYF. The whole variable domain, filled in from reference TRBV13 and TRBJ2-3, reads AAGVIQSPRHLIKEKRETATLKCYPIPRHDTVYWYQQGPGQDPQFLISFYEKMQSDKGSIPDRFSAQQFSDYHSELNMSSLELGDSALYFCASSPGQGRGTDTQYFGPGTRLTVL.